The present T cell receptor (beta chain) was sequenced within a study of T cell responses to AZD1222 COVID-19 vaccine. This CDR3 contains 16 residues. Trimming at V came to 4 bases and at J to 5 bases, leaving 14 bases not matched to a gene. CDR1 is SGHNT, CDR2 YYREEE, per germline (reference sequence). On this clone: The antigen is not known.

General observations from the study: An increase in Spike-specific TCR breadth and depth was observed after two AZD1222 doses. Seropositivity was recorded at baseline in only a handful of AZD1222 recipients. Vaccine-associated CD4 TCRs spanned spike, dominant at 160-218 and 743-854. Most donors were white British, females outnumbered males, and clonal diversity was possibly underestimated.

Some clones are missing from TCRdb's copy, which holds only in-frame ones; the method was immunoSEQ multiplex PCR. The table lists over 150,000 clones, 87% of them singletons, with around 1.1% in the top ten. The sample here was peripheral blood, taken 28 days after the second AZD1222 dose. This receptor was identified in an adult who received the AZD1222 COVID-19 vaccine. This chain links TRBV5-4 with TRBJ1-2; 7 bases are a match to TRBD1. CDR3 amino acids: CASSPGTDPFGYGYTF. The CDR3 DNA reads TGTGCCAGCAGCCCTGGGACAGATCCTTTCGGTTATGGCTACACCTTC.